These 31 T cell receptor beta chains originate from one sample sequenced in a study of shared clonotypes between healthy human individuals. Sequencing was performed with immunoSEQ multiplex PCR; in TCRdb, only in-frame clones are kept and a portion is missing. The repertoire has approximately 1,000,000 clones, approximately 75% of them found once; the top ten carry almost 0.9%. The sequenced material came from memory CD4+ T cells from PBMCs. The subset was: CD45RA-negative fraction. These receptors were collected from a man younger than 30 in good health. Some clones in this sample may be carry-over from other donors' samples.

On this clone: This sample includes further DNA sequences coding for the same CDR3. V usage is TRBV6-1 and J usage is TRBJ2-7, with 7 positions matching TRBD2. J lost 6 bases, V lost 2 bases, and 1 base had no gene match. The germline CDR1 and CDR2 sequences are MNHNS and SASEGT. This CDR3 has 12 residues. CDR3 sequence (DNA): TGTGCCAGCAGTGAATGGGGGGGCGAGCAGTACTTC. Its translation is CASSEWGGEQYF.

The genes are TRBV5-1 and TRBJ2-3, with D hard to call. CDR3 length equals 15 residues. The ends were cut back, 4 bases at V and 0 bases at J, with 12 bases in the middle. Per the germline V gene, CDR1 is SGHRS and CDR2 is YFSETQ. DNA for the CDR3: TGCGCCAGCAGCATTTCGACCATTAGCACAGATACGCAGTATTTT. Amino acids: CASSISTISTDTQYF.

The chain employs TRBV6-5 and TRBJ2-4; the D gene is possibly TRBD2 (5 bases). The V gene lost 4 bases and the J gene lost 4 bases, with 11 bases spanning the gap. This CDR3 is 14 amino acids long. The germline gives CDR1 MNHEY, CDR2 SVGAGI. Here the CDR3 reads CASSSGSRKNIQYF. The CDR3 bases are TGTGCCAGCAGTTCGGGATCTAGGAAAAACATTCAGTACTTC.

CDR3 DNA sequence: TGCAGCGCTCGGACGGCTGGGTCCGAGCAGTACTTC. Translated, it gives CSARTAGSEQYF. The V and J genes are TRBV29-1 and TRBJ2-7, with no clear D. This CDR3 has 12 residues. Trimming left V 7 bases short and J 6 bases short, with 16 bases between. CDR1 is SQVTM and CDR2 is ANQGSEA in the germline V gene.

This clone has only a few counts. The V call is TRBV6-4, the J call TRBJ2-1; no clear D gene. V was clipped by 4 bases and J by 4 bases, with 8 bases between them. Germline V gene data show CDR1 as MRHNA and CDR2 as SNTAGT. CDR3 length equals 13 residues. CDR3 sequence reads: CASSVNVYNEQFF. In DNA form, the CDR3 reads TGTGCCAGCAGTGTTAACGTGTACAATGAGCAGTTCTTC.

The rearrangement uses TRBV19 and TRBJ1-5; D is unclear. This CDR3 has 16 residues. Germline CDR1 is LNHDA and CDR2 is SQIVND (reference sequence). Trimming stripped 4 bases from V and 7 bases from J, with 20 bases between. This CDR3 reads CASSSVGPPDGQPQHF. CDR3 nucleotides: TGTGCCAGTAGTAGTGTAGGGCCCCCCGACGGACAGCCCCAGCATTTT.

The V and J genes are TRBV18 and TRBJ1-3; no definite D call. The CDR3 spans 16 residues. The germline gives CDR1 KGHSH, CDR2 LQKENI. Trimming left V 4 bases short and J 1 base short, with 14 bases between. CDR3 amino acids: CASSLKIDPSGNTIYF. CDR3 coding DNA: TGTGCCAGCTCACTCAAGATAGACCCATCTGGAAACACCATATATTTT.

This clone has more than one count but fewer than ten. This chain uses TRBV19 with TRBJ1-2; 9 bases are a match to TRBD1. Germline V gene lookup returns CDR1 LNHDA and CDR2 SQIVND (reference sequence). This CDR3 has 16 residues. V trimming: 6 bases; J trimming: 4 bases; junction bases outside the gene matches: 12. The CDR3 sequence: CASSIPPGQGVYGYTF. The CDR3 DNA is TGTGCCAGTAGCATCCCCCCGGGACAGGGAGTCTATGGCTACACCTTC.

V is TRBV28 and J is TRBJ2-7, with TRBD1 matching over 11 bases. V shed 5 bases, J shed 6 bases, and the junction held 12 bases outside the gene matches. CDR3 length: 16 residues. Germline loops: CDR1 MDHEN, CDR2 SYDVKM. Written as DNA, the CDR3 is TGTGCCAGCAGTCCACGGGGGACAGGGGGTAGAGGCGAGCAGTACTTC. Encoded protein: CASSPRGTGGRGEQYF.

The CDR3 sequence is CASSGALSSYEQYF. DNA for the CDR3: TGTGCCAGCAGTGGAGCGCTCAGCTCCTACGAGCAGTACTTC. The chain links TRBV6-1 to TRBJ2-7; no reliable D call. CDR1 is MNHNS and CDR2 is SASEGT in the germline V gene. V was trimmed by 4 bases and J by 0 bases, leaving 10 bases between them. The CDR3 contains 14 residues.

V usage is TRBV7-3 and J usage is TRBJ1-1, with a weak D call TRBD1 (6 bases). Germline V gene sequence: CDR1 SGHTA, CDR2 FQGTGA. V was clipped by 3 bases and J by 0 bases, with 8 bases between them. The CDR3 totals 14 residues. CDR3 loop: CASSFTGLNTEAFF. In DNA form, the CDR3 reads TGTGCCAGCAGCTTCACAGGGTTGAACACTGAAGCTTTCTTT.

Concerning this clone: Other DNA sequences in this specimen translate into the identical CDR3. The CDR3 loop reads CASSPRQASGNTIYF. The DNA for the CDR3 is TGTGCCAGCAGCCCTAGACAGGCTTCTGGAAACACCATATATTTT. This chain uses TRBV9 with TRBJ1-3, with D perhaps matching TRBD1 (6 bases). Germline lookup yields CDR1 SGDLS and CDR2 YYNGEE. The CDR3 runs 15 residues. V dropped 4 bases and J dropped 1 base, with 12 bases sitting between them.

V gene TRBV7-3 combines with J gene TRBJ1-1; no reliable D call. The CDR3 has 13 residues. The germline V and J ends were trimmed by 1 base and 0 bases, with 3 bases remaining between them. CDR1 SGHTA and CDR2 FQGTGA come from the germline V gene. CDR3 protein: CASSLMVNTEAFF. DNA of the CDR3: TGTGCCAGCAGCTTAATGGTGAACACTGAAGCTTTCTTT.

The chain links TRBV9 to TRBJ2-7, with D perhaps assigned TRBD1 or TRBD2 (6 bases each). Germline V lookup: CDR1 SGDLS, CDR2 YYNGEE. The length of the CDR3 is 15 residues. V was clipped by 4 bases and J by 0 bases, with 14 bases between them. The CDR3 loop reads CASSLGGTLSYEQYF. The DNA for the CDR3 is TGTGCCAGCAGCTTAGGGGGGACACTCTCCTACGAGCAGTACTTC.

This clone was picked up one time. This sequence joins TRBV27 and TRBJ2-3; D gene unclear. The CDR3 has 16 residues. Germline loops: CDR1 MNHEY, CDR2 SMNVEV (reference sequence). Trimming removed 4 bases from V and 5 bases from J, with 19 bases in between. CDR3 bases: TGTGCCAGCAGTTCACCCCGTGAGGCGTATCAAGATACGCAGTATTTT. Protein: CASSSPREAYQDTQYF.

CDR3 in amino acids: CASALGGLASTGELFF. The DNA of the CDR3 is TGTGCTAGTGCCCTAGGAGGACTAGCGAGCACCGGGGAGCTGTTTTTT. V gene TRBV12-5 combines with J gene TRBJ2-2, with TRBD2 matching over 9 bases. The CDR3 extends over 16 amino acids. V gave up 7 bases and J gave up 4 bases; unmatched junction bases: 10. Germline V gene sequence: CDR1 LGHNT, CDR2 FRNRAP.

This clone was observed at least ten times. The rearrangement uses TRBV10-2 and TRBJ1-5, with D unclear. V lost 6 bases and J lost 7, with 10 bases in between. Germline loops: CDR1 WSHSY, CDR2 SAAADI. CDR3 length: 12 amino acids. CDR3 in DNA: TGCGCCAGCAGGGGTGAGGCCCAGCCCCAGCATTTT. Its protein product is CASRGEAQPQHF.

The J gene is TRBJ2-1, the V gene TRBV7-8; possibly TRBD1 for D (6 bases). V dropped 3 bases and J dropped 1 base, with 10 bases sitting between them. This CDR3 comprises 15 residues. Germline values: CDR1 SGHVS, CDR2 FQNEAQ. This CDR3 reads CASSFPRGSYNEQFF. For the CDR3, the DNA is TGTGCCAGCAGCTTCCCTAGGGGGTCCTACAATGAGCAGTTCTTC.

This clone is a singleton in its sample. Distinct nucleotide sequences in the sample also encode this CDR3. The rearrangement uses TRBV7-3 and TRBJ2-1; the match to TRBD2 covers 11 bases. The CDR3 is 16 residues long. Trimming took 2 bases from V and 4 from J; bases not matched to a gene: 4. Germline lookup yields CDR1 SGHTA and CDR2 FQGTGA. The CDR3 DNA is TGTGCCAGCAGCTTAGTCGGGACTAGCGGTTACAATGAGCAGTTCTTC. This translates into CASSLVGTSGYNEQFF.

On this clone: The junction shows a germline mismatch at one end, possibly a read error. This chain links TRBV5-1 with TRBJ2-3, with D maybe TRBD2 (6 bases). Germline V gives CDR1 SGHRS, CDR2 YFSETQ. The CDR3 runs to 13 residues. The CDR3 loop reads CASNLEGSDTQYF. DNA for the CDR3: TGCGCCAGCAACTTGGAGGGCTCAGATACGCAGTATTTT.

This chain connects TRBV7-9 to TRBJ1-1, with D maybe TRBD1 (6 bases). Germline CDR1 SEHNR, CDR2 FQNEAQ (reference sequence). CDR3 length: 15 residues. V shed 1 base and J shed 1 base, with 10 bases lying between them. Written as DNA, the CDR3 is TGTGCCAGCAGCTTAGGGGGACACCCGAACACTGAAGCTTTCTTT. This gives the protein CASSLGGHPNTEAFF.

Only a few counts were recorded for this clone. The CDR3 here is CASSETGSYTEAFF. The CDR3 region has the DNA TGTGCCAGCAGTGAGACAGGAAGCTACACTGAAGCTTTCTTT. This sequence joins TRBV25-1 and TRBJ1-1; possibly TRBD1 for D (6 bases). V was shortened by 3 bases and J by 3 bases, with 11 bases between the two germline ends. The CDR3 extends over 14 amino acids. The germline CDR1 and CDR2 sequences are MGHDK and SYGVNS.

This chain connects TRBV28 to TRBJ2-7; a possible D gene is TRBD2 (7 bases). CDR1 and CDR2 from the germline V gene are MDHEN and SYDVKM. Trimming pared 5 bases from V and 2 bases from J, leaving 19 bases between. CDR3 length: 16 residues. The CDR3 loop reads CASSTPSAGQTYEQYF. Here the CDR3 DNA reads TGTGCCAGCAGTACGCCATCAGCGGGACAAACCTACGAGCAGTACTTC.

V and J are TRBV28 and TRBJ2-7; possible D gene TRBD1, 6 bases. The CDR3 totals 14 residues. Trimming cost V 8 bases and J 2 bases, with 16 bases left between them. Germline CDR1 MDHEN, CDR2 SYDVKM. For the CDR3, the DNA is TGTGCCAGCGGATCGTCAAGACAGGCCTACGAGCAGTACTTC. Encoded protein: CASGSSRQAYEQYF.

The V call is TRBV6-1, the J call TRBJ1-1; D remains unclear. Germline V gene sequence: CDR1 MNHNS, CDR2 SASEGT. V lost 3 bases and J 4 bases, leaving 9 bases between the germline ends. This CDR3 region has 13 residues. The CDR3 nucleotides read TGTGCCAGCAGTGAGTCACAGCTCACTGAAGCTTTCTTT. Residues: CASSESQLTEAFF.

On this clone: Other DNA sequences within the sample encode an identical CDR3. The rearrangement joins TRBV5-1 to TRBJ2-7; the match to TRBD2 covers 7 bases. This CDR3 contains 15 residues. CDR1 is SGHRS and CDR2 is YFSETQ in the germline V gene. The trim removed 0 bases at V and 2 bases at J, leaving 5 bases unmatched. The CDR3 coding sequence is TGCGCCAGCAGCTTGGTGGCTAGCGGAACCTACGAGCAGTACTTC. Translation: CASSLVASGTYEQYF. Full variable domain (rest looked up from reference TRBV5-1 and TRBJ2-7): KAGVTQTPRYLIKTRGQQVTLSCSPISGHRSVSWYQQTPGQGLQFLFEYFSETQRNKGNFPGRFSGRQFSNSRSEMNVSTLELGDSALYLCASSLVASGTYEQYFGPGTRLTVT.

Note on this clone: The sample contains more than one DNA sequence encoding this CDR3. This sequence joins TRBV2 and TRBJ2-3; D gene ambiguous. The germline V gene has CDR1 SNHLY and CDR2 FYNNEI. Trimming left V 7 bases short and J 0 bases short, with 5 bases between. The length of the CDR3 is 12 residues. CDR3 residues: CASTDSTDTQYF. For the CDR3, the DNA is TGTGCCAGCACAGATAGCACAGATACGCAGTATTTT.

The V and J genes are TRBV5-1 and TRBJ1-3; D remains ambiguous. With 4 bases removed from V and 0 bases from J, the gap between germline ends came to 11 bases. The germline V gene encodes CDR1 SGHRS and CDR2 YFSETQ. The CDR3 length is 15 residues. CDR3 sequence reads: CASSVDGPSGNTIYF. As DNA, the CDR3 is TGCGCCAGCAGCGTTGACGGCCCCTCTGGAAACACCATATATTTT. Full variable domain (rest looked up from reference TRBV5-1 and TRBJ1-3): KAGVTQTPRYLIKTRGQQVTLSCSPISGHRSVSWYQQTPGQGLQFLFEYFSETQRNKGNFPGRFSGRQFSNSRSEMNVSTLELGDSALYLCASSVDGPSGNTIYFGEGSWLTVV.

This clone came up once. V usage is TRBV11-3 and J usage is TRBJ2-2; tentatively, D is TRBD2 (5 bases). There are 16 residues in the CDR3. The V gene's germline CDR1 is SGHNT and CDR2 YENEEA. V gave up 1 base and J gave up 5 bases, with 14 bases separating them. The CDR3 protein is CASSLASGVGTGELFF. The CDR3 nucleotides read TGTGCCAGCAGCTTAGCGTCCGGGGTGGGGACCGGGGAGCTGTTTTTT.

The rearrangement joins TRBV5-8 to TRBJ2-2; TRBD2 agrees at 14 bases. CDR1 is SGHTS and CDR2 is YDEGEE in the germline V gene. The CDR3 spans 17 residues. The V and J ends lost 4 bases and 6 bases, in that order; junction bases with no gene match: 8. The CDR3 region has the DNA TGTGCCAGCAGCCCCTTCGGACTAGCGGGAGGTGCCGGGGAGCTGTTTTTT. Translation: CASSPFGLAGGAGELFF. Drawing the rest from reference TRBV5-8 and TRBJ2-2, the complete variable domain is EAGVTQSPTHLIKTRGQQATLRCSPISGHTSVYWYQQALGLGLQFLLWYDEGEERNRGNFPPRFSGRQFPNYSSELNVNALELEDSALYLCASSPFGLAGGAGELFFGEGSRLTVL.

V is TRBV7-2 and J is TRBJ2-4, with 7 positions matching TRBD1. V shed 4 bases, J shed 3 bases, and the junction held 3 bases outside the gene matches. CDR1 and CDR2 from the germline V gene are SGHTA and FQGNSA. The CDR3 is made up of 14 amino acids. The CDR3 DNA reads as TGTGCCAGCAGCTCGGGACAGAGCAAAAACATTCAGTACTTC. Translation gives CASSSGQSKNIQYF.